This T cell receptor (beta chain) was identified during a study of cytomegalovirus exposure and HLA in healthy donors. Whole-study findings and limits: HLA alleles showed associations with some 15,000 TCR beta sequences in a later analysis, at a 0.05 false discovery rate. Later analysis showed most CMV-associated TCR beta chains appearing HLA-restricted. The study flagged 150 to 200 TCR beta chains as cytomegalovirus-associated. The majority of TCR sequences were rare, yet some public TCRs appeared in many donors.

After removal of 5 bases from V and 8 bases from J, the junction contained 16 bases not matched to a gene. The CDR3 is 17 residues long. Germline CDR1 reads SEHNR; CDR2 reads FQNEAQ (reference sequence). Worth noting for this clone: Antigen unknown.

Primers included in the PCR were 60 Vbeta and 13 Jbeta primers. The method was immunoSEQ multiplex PCR; TCRdb's version includes in-frame clones alone and lacks a portion of them. The sample has about 96,000 clones; roughly 74% are singletons. The chain carries TRBV7-9 and TRBJ2-7, with TRBD1 matching over 12 bases. Input material: PBMCs. This clonotype was obtained from a woman aged 70 to 79 in good health and CMV-seropositive. The CDR3 sequence is CASSRDLGTGGGGKQYF. The CDR3 DNA is TGTGCCAGCAGCCGAGACCTCGGGACAGGGGGCGGTGGGAAGCAGTACTTC. Combining the CDR3 with reference TRBV7-9 and TRBJ2-7 gives the whole variable domain DTGVSQNPRHKITKRGQNVTFRCDPISEHNRLYWYRQTLGQGPEFLTYFQNEAQLEKSRLLSDRFSAERPKGSFSTLEIQRTEQGDSAMYLCASSRDLGTGGGGKQYFGPGTRLTVT.